This T cell receptor beta chain was recorded in a study of blood T cell repertoires in COVID-19. Trimming pared 3 bases from V and 8 bases from J, leaving 13 bases between. This CDR3 is built from 13 residues. Germline CDR1 is LNHDA and CDR2 is SQIVND (reference sequence). Generated by immunoSEQ multiplex PCR, the TCRdb table keeps only in-frame clones and is missing some. The sample yields about 200,000 clones, about 90% seen once. V gene TRBV19 combines with J gene TRBJ1-1; no definite D call. This receptor was identified in a man between 25 and 39 years old who had recovered from COVID-19. Sequencing input: PBMCs or T cells enriched from blood (not recorded which). Written as DNA, the CDR3 is TGTGCCAGTAGTATGCGGATGGAGGGAGAAGCTTTCTTT. It translates to CASSMRMEGEAFF.